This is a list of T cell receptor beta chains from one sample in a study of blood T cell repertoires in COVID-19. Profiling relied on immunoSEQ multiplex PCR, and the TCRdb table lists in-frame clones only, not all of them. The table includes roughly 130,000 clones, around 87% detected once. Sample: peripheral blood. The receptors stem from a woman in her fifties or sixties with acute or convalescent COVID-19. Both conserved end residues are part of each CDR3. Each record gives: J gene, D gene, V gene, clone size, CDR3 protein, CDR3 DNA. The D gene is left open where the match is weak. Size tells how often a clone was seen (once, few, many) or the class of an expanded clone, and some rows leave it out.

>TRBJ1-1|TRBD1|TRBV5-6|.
CASSLALTGMQNTEAFF
TGTGCCAGCAGCTTGGCCCTGACAGGGATGCAGAACACTGAAGCTTTCTTT
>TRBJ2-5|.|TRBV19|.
CATSWNRDETQYF
TGTGCCACCTCTTGGAACAGGGATGAGACCCAGTACTTC
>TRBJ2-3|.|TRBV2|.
CASSGGGGRITDTQYF
TGTGCCAGCAGTGGGGGGGGCGGGAGAATTACAGATACGCAGTATTTT
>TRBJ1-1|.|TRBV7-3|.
CASSLGGRTEAFF
TGTGCCAGCAGCTTGGGGGGGCGGACTGAAGCTTTCTTT
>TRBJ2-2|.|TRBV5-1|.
CASSLRQTTGELFF
TGCGCCAGCAGCCTCAGACAGACGACCGGGGAGCTGTTTTTT
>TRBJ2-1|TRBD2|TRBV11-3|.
CASSIRPSGSKQPEQFF
TGTGCCAGCAGTATAAGACCTAGCGGGAGTAAGCAGCCTGAGCAGTTCTTC
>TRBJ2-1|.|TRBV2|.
CLSRRGAGVSHEQFF
TGCCTCTCACGGAGGGGGGCGGGAGTATCCCATGAGCAGTTCTTC
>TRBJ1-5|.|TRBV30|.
CAWKASGNQPQHF
TGTGCCTGGAAAGCAAGTGGTAATCAGCCCCAGCATTTT
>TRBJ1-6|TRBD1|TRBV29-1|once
CSVSTGASNSPLHF
TGCAGCGTGTCGACAGGGGCTTCCAATTCACCCCTCCACTTT
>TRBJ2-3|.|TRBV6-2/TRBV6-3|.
CASSYLILTDTQYF
TGTGCCAGCAGTTACCTTATACTAACAGATACGCAGTATTTT
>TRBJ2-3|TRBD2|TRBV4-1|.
CASSRLAGGETDTQYF
TGCGCCAGCAGCCGACTAGCGGGAGGAGAGACAGATACGCAGTATTTT
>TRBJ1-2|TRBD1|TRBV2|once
CASRPNSDRSYGYTF
TGTGCCAGCAGACCCAACTCGGACAGGAGCTATGGCTACACCTTC
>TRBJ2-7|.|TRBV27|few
CASSSIGAFHEQYF
TGTGCCAGCAGTTCGATAGGGGCCTTTCACGAGCAGTACTTC
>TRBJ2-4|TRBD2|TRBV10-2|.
CASSDAAGVGNIQYF
TGCGCCAGCAGTGATGCAGCGGGAGTCGGAAACATTCAGTACTTC
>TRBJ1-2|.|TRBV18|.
CASSSRDSGYTF
TGTGCCAGCTCGAGCAGAGACTCTGGCTACACCTTC
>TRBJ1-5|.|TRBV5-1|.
CASSLEGGVQPQHF
TGCGCCAGCAGCTTGGAAGGGGGGGTTCAGCCCCAGCATTTT
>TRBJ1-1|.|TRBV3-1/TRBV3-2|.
CASSQEGRTEAFF
TGTGCCAGCAGCCAGGAGGGTAGGACTGAAGCTTTCTTT
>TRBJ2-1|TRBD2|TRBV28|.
CASTGGLGYNEQFF
TGTGCCAGCACGGGGGGGCTAGGTTATAATGAGCAGTTCTTC
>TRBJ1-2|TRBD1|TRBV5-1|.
CASSLDLTGEILGYTF
TGCGCCAGCAGCTTGGATCTGACAGGGGAAATACTTGGCTACACCTTC
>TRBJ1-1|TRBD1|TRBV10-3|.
CAIRGMTGKGTEAFF
TGTGCCATCCGAGGGATGACAGGGAAGGGCACTGAAGCTTTCTTT
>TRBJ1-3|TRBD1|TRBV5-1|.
CASSLWGTTGDSGNTIYF
TGCGCCAGCAGCTTGTGGGGTACAACAGGGGACTCTGGAAACACCATATATTTT
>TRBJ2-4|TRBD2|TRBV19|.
CASSPRPGTSGLAKNIQYF
TGTGCCAGTAGTCCCCGGCCCGGGACTAGCGGTCTAGCCAAAAACATTCAGTACTTC
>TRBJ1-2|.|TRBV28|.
CASSLAGGIYGYTF
TGTGCCAGCAGTTTAGCGGGGGGCATCTATGGCTACACCTTC
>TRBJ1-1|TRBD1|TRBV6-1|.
CASSDRQGVGTEAFF
TGTGCCAGCAGTGACAGACAGGGGGTAGGCACTGAAGCTTTCTTT
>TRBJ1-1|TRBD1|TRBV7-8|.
CASSPRDRVGYTEAFF
TGTGCCAGCAGCCCGCGGGACAGGGTGGGATACACTGAAGCTTTCTTT
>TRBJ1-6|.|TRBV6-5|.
CASILYPGSPLHF
TGTGCCAGCATACTTTACCCGGGGTCACCCCTCCACTTT
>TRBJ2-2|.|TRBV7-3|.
CASSQMGQGGTGELFF
TGTGCCAGCAGCCAAATGGGGCAGGGGGGCACCGGGGAGCTGTTTTTT
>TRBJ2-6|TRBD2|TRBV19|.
CASSITSGRSGANVLTF
TGTGCCAGTAGTATAACTAGCGGGAGGTCTGGGGCCAACGTCCTGACTTTC
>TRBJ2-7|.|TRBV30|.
CALTTGTGSYEQYF
TGTGCCTTGACCACCGGGACTGGGAGCTACGAGCAGTACTTC
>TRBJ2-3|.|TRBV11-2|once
CASSLVGGDTQYF
TGTGCCAGCAGCTTAGTCGGGGGAGATACGCAGTATTTT
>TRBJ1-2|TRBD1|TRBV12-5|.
CASGTLDRGPYGYTF
TGTGCTAGTGGTACCCTGGACAGGGGGCCCTATGGCTACACCTTC
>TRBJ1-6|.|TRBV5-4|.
CASSLALPGASYSPLHF
TGTGCCAGCAGCTTGGCCCTACCAGGGGCCTCCTATTCACCCCTCCACTTT
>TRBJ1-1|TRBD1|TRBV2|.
CASRGTANTEAFF
TGTGCCAGCAGAGGGACAGCCAACACTGAAGCTTTCTTT
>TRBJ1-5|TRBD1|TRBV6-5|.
CASSSRQGGNQPQHF
TGTGCCAGCAGTTCCCGACAGGGGGGCAATCAGCCCCAGCATTTT
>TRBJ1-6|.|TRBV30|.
CASEQARNSPLHF
TGTGCCTCGGAACAGGCTCGGAATTCACCCCTCCACTTT
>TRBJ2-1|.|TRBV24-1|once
CATNDPRVSYNEQFF
TGTGCCACCAATGACCCCCGGGTCTCCTACAATGAGCAGTTCTTC
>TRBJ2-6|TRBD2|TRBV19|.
CASREAGSSGANVLTF
TGTGCCAGTCGGGAGGCAGGGAGCTCTGGGGCCAACGTCCTGACTTTC
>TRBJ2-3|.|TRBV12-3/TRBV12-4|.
CASSFWRTDTQYF
TGTGCCAGCAGTTTTTGGAGGACAGATACGCAGTATTTT
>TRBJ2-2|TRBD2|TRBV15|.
CATGTLAGGATGELFF
TGTGCCACCGGCACCCTAGCGGGAGGGGCCACCGGGGAGCTGTTTTTT
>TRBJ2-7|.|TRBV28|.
CATRTESPYEQYF
TGTGCCACCCGGACTGAATCTCCCTACGAGCAGTACTTC
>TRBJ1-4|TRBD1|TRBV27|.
CASKIRSGGLTNEKLFF
TGTGCCAGCAAAATCCGATCAGGGGGTTTAACTAATGAAAAACTGTTTTTT
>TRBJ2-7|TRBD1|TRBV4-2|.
CASSQFAGTGVEQYF
TGTGCCAGCAGCCAATTCGCCGGGACAGGGGTCGAGCAGTACTTC
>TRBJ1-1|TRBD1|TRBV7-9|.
CASSSSLGQGVTEAFF
TGTGCCAGCAGCTCCTCCTTGGGACAGGGGGTCACTGAAGCTTTCTTT
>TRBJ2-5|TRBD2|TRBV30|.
CAWRGGLAQETQYF
TGTGCCTGGAGGGGGGGACTAGCACAAGAGACCCAGTACTTC
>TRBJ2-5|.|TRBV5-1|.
CASSSSQGPRETQYF
TGCGCCAGCAGCTCGTCCCAGGGCCCGAGGGAGACCCAGTACTTC